The source of this T cell receptor beta chain is a study of persistence of HIV-infected CD4 T cells. On the study more broadly: Median time on suppressive ART was about 8 years.

Points on this clone: Its specificity is unknown.

Anti-CD3/anti-CD28 beads served as a nonspecific positive control stimulus. CD4+ T cells upregulating both CD40 ligand and CD69 were sorted as responding cells. Donors had undetectable plasma HIV-1 RNA, under 50 copies/mL, for 4+ years. Sequencing used immunoSEQ version 4 in survey mode. The repertoire was sequenced with immunoSEQ multiplex PCR; TCRdb's copy has only in-frame clones and lacks some. Among some 45,000 clones listed, about nine tenths were seen once. This CDR3 region has 11 residues. Germline CDR1 MDHEN, CDR2 SYDVKM. V was trimmed by 10 bases and J by 7 bases, leaving 11 bases between them.

The V call is TRBV28, the J call TRBJ1-5, with D uncertain. The sequenced sample was CD4+ T cells sorted from PBMCs after roughly 18-hour stimulation, obtained from a patient who received antiretroviral therapy. The TCR originated in an adult woman with HIV who was CMV-seropositive. CDR3 DNA sequence: TGTGCCACCATACAAGGGCAGCCCCAGCATTTT. Its translation is CATIQGQPQHF. The whole variable domain, remainder taken from reference TRBV28 and TRBJ1-5, is DVKVTQSSRYLVKRTGEKVFLECVQDMDHENMFWYRQDPGLGLRLIYFSYDVKMKEKGDIPEGYSVSREKKERFSLILESASTNQTSMYLCATIQGQPQHFGDGTRLSIL.